This is a list of T cell receptor beta chains from one sample in a study of control samples from healthy donors and cancer patients. Profiling relied on immunoSEQ multiplex PCR, and the TCRdb table lists in-frame clones only, not all of them. The table lists around 150,000 clones, about 90% of them singletons. What was sequenced was blood. The receptors shown here come from a man younger than 45 in good health. The CDR3 runs from the conserved cysteine through the conserved F or W. The order of the fields is CDR3 protein, CDR3 DNA, J gene, V gene, D gene, clone size. The D gene is left open where the match is weak. Some rows mark clone size as missing; the rest say once, few, many or name a class of expanded clone.

CASGGPGTREQFF	TGTGCCAGCGGCGGGCCCGGGACAAGAGAGCAGTTCTTC	TRBJ2-1	TRBV25-1	NA	NA
CASSPPTGTTGELFF	TGTGCCAGCAGTCCTCCGACGGGGACGACCGGGGAGCTGTTTTTT	TRBJ2-2	TRBV3-1/TRBV3-2	NA	few
CASSSQGAGGNTIYF	TGTGCCAGTAGTTCACAGGGGGCTGGAGGAAACACCATATATTTT	TRBJ1-3	TRBV19	TRBD1	NA
CATSGRDSNYGYTF	TGTGCCACCAGTGGTCGGGACAGTAACTATGGCTACACCTTC	TRBJ1-2	TRBV24-1	TRBD1	once
CASSIGRITQPQHF	TGTGCCAGTAGTATAGGCAGAATAACGCAGCCCCAGCATTTT	TRBJ1-5	TRBV19	NA	NA
CASSYKISSQPQHF	TGTGCCAGCAGTTACAAGATCTCAAGTCAGCCCCAGCATTTT	TRBJ1-5	TRBV6-5	NA	NA
CASSPQPFRGGTYEQYF	TGTGCCAGCAGTCCCCAGCCGTTCAGGGGGGGAACCTACGAGCAGTACTTC	TRBJ2-7	TRBV27	NA	NA
CASGLAQHSHTQYF	TGTGCTAGTGGTTTGGCCCAACACTCGCATACGCAGTATTTT	TRBJ2-3	TRBV12-5	NA	NA
CSVSTPGGAGNTIYF	TGCAGCGTTTCCACCCCGGGGGGGGCTGGAAACACCATATATTTT	TRBJ1-3	TRBV29-1	NA	NA
CASSYGGTNEKLFF	TGTGCCAGCAGTTACGGAGGAACTAATGAAAAACTGTTTTTT	TRBJ1-4	TRBV6-5	NA	NA
CASSIGTYNEQFF	TGTGCCAGTAGTATAGGTACCTACAATGAGCAGTTCTTC	TRBJ2-1	TRBV19	NA	NA
CASRPDSVNEKLFF	TGTGCCAGCAGACCGGACAGTGTAAATGAAAAACTGTTTTTT	TRBJ1-4	TRBV25-1	NA	NA
CASSQDGRRNQPQHF	TGCGCCAGCAGCCAAGACGGACGGAGGAATCAGCCCCAGCATTTT	TRBJ1-5	TRBV4-1	NA	NA
CASSSPITEAFF	TGTGCCAGCAGCTCCCCAATCACTGAAGCTTTCTTT	TRBJ1-1	TRBV7-9	NA	NA
CASSGSGGGRETQYF	TGTGCCAGCAGTGGAAGCGGGGGGGGACGGGAGACCCAGTACTTC	TRBJ2-5	TRBV2	TRBD2	NA
CASSQASGLVGVGSNQPQHF	TGTGCCAGCAGCCAAGCCTCGGGGCTCGTTGGGGTTGGGAGCAATCAGCCCCAGCATTTT	TRBJ1-5	TRBV3-1/TRBV3-2	NA	NA
CASSQGRQNYGYTF	TGTGCCAGCAGCCAGGGCAGACAGAACTATGGCTACACCTTC	TRBJ1-2	TRBV3-1/TRBV3-2	NA	few
CASSEALVGLGRPYEQYF	TGTGCCAGCAGTGAAGCGCTAGTGGGTCTGGGGAGACCGTACGAGCAGTACTTC	TRBJ2-7	TRBV2	NA	NA
CASSLTGTGTYNEQFF	TGTGCCAGCAGTTTAACCGGGACAGGGACCTACAATGAGCAGTTCTTC	TRBJ2-1	TRBV28	TRBD1	NA
CASSPSTDTQYF	TGTGCCAGCAGCCCCAGCACAGATACGCAGTATTTT	TRBJ2-3	TRBV7-2	NA	NA
CAISESKGPQFF	TGTGCCATCAGTGAGTCGAAGGGGCCTCAGTTCTTC	TRBJ2-1	TRBV10-3	NA	NA
CASSLDRHSEQYF	TGTGCCAGCAGCTTAGACAGGCATTCCGAGCAGTACTTC	TRBJ2-7	TRBV7-8	NA	NA
CASRVGGKGEQFF	TGTGCCAGCCGGGTCGGCGGGAAAGGAGAGCAGTTCTTC	TRBJ2-1	TRBV19	NA	NA
CASSPRTGTNSPLHF	TGTGCCAGCAGTCCTAGGACAGGGACCAATTCACCCCTCCACTTT	TRBJ1-6	TRBV28	TRBD1	NA
CASSPGQGHGYTF	TGTGCCAGCAGTCCAGGACAGGGACATGGCTACACCTTC	TRBJ1-2	TRBV25-1	TRBD1	NA
CAWNRDRKNEKLFF	TGTGCCTGGAACAGGGACAGAAAGAATGAAAAACTGTTTTTT	TRBJ1-4	TRBV30	TRBD1	NA
CASSAQGGEQFF	TGTGCCAGCAGCGCGCAGGGAGGTGAGCAGTTCTTC	TRBJ2-1	TRBV5-5	NA	NA
CASKGRLRDEQYF	TGTGCCAGCAAGGGACGGCTCCGCGACGAGCAGTACTTC	TRBJ2-7	TRBV12-3/TRBV12-4	NA	NA
CATSDLKAGRSYNEQFF	TGTGCCACCAGTGATTTGAAAGCGGGGCGCTCCTACAATGAGCAGTTCTTC	TRBJ2-1	TRBV24-1	TRBD2	NA
CASSQDQFWAAGDYGYTF	TGCGCCAGCAGCCAAGATCAGTTTTGGGCTGCAGGCGATTATGGCTACACCTTC	TRBJ1-2	TRBV4-1	NA	once
CASRAGGGTGELFF	TGTGCCAGCAGAGCGGGAGGGGGGACCGGGGAGCTGTTTTTT	TRBJ2-2	TRBV11-3	TRBD2	once
CASSVHPGGATEAFF	TGTGCCAGCAGTGTTCACCCGGGGGGCGCGACTGAAGCTTTCTTT	TRBJ1-1	TRBV2	NA	NA
CASSSTLGAYEQYF	TGTGCCAGCAGCAGTACCCTTGGGGCCTACGAGCAGTACTTC	TRBJ2-7	TRBV9	NA	once
CAWTTGGGYTF	TGTGCCTGGACGACAGGGGGTGGCTACACCTTC	TRBJ1-2	TRBV30	TRBD1	NA
CSVLSDRREQYF	TGCAGCGTGCTGTCAGACAGGCGTGAGCAGTACTTC	TRBJ2-7	TRBV29-1	NA	NA
CASSEGVNSGAYEQYF	TGTGCCAGCTCAGAGGGGGTTAATAGCGGGGCCTACGAGCAGTACTTC	TRBJ2-7	TRBV18	TRBD2	NA
CASNPQGVDRGLVDEQFF	TGTGCCAGCAACCCACAGGGAGTGGACAGGGGTTTAGTAGATGAGCAGTTCTTC	TRBJ2-1	TRBV21-1	NA	NA
CASSEMGGETQYF	TGTGCCAGCAGTGAAATGGGTGGAGAGACCCAGTACTTC	TRBJ2-5	TRBV6-1	NA	NA